What follows is one T cell receptor (beta chain) and its context. As yet, its antigen is unknown. Sequencing used immunoSEQ multiplex PCR; TCRdb keeps in-frame clones, though not all of them. The data contain about 62,000 clones, approximately 79% of them singletons. Germline V gives CDR1 GTSNPN, CDR2 SVGIG (reference sequence). The CDR3 loop spans 16 amino acids. Germline trimming cut 3 bases from V and 7 bases from J; bases unmatched to any gene: 14. The sample comes from a study of radiotherapy plus CTLA-4 blockade in lung cancer. Whole-study results and caveats: Increased serum interferon-beta after radiation also reportedly predicted response strongly.

The J gene is TRBJ2-3, the V gene TRBV30, with TRBD2 identical over 9 bases. This TCR came from a human donor with non-small cell lung cancer who had a complete response to radiotherapy plus ipilimumab. The specimen was peripheral blood, collected from a patient treated with radiotherapy plus ipilimumab. CDR3 region: CAWRGTLAGTEYTQYF. In DNA, the CDR3 is TGTGCCTGGAGGGGGACCCTAGCGGGGACCGAGTATACGCAGTATTTT.